Listed below are T cell receptor beta chains from one sample, sequenced in a study of somatic mutations in cytotoxic T cells in rheumatoid arthritis. Here immunoSEQ multiplex PCR was the method, and the copy in TCRdb shows in-frame clones only, minus some. The table includes fewer than 30,000 clones, under 75% detected once. Sequencing was carried out using CD8+ T cells sorted from blood. The receptors stem from a woman aged 18-29 years in good health. Each CDR3 is given with its conserved first and last residue. Each record gives: J gene, V gene, D gene, clone size, CDR3 DNA, CDR3 protein. A D gene is named only where the DNA matches it firmly. For some rows the clone size is stated as once, few or many, or as a class when expanded; others skip it.

J: TRBJ2-3; V: TRBV4-1; D: TRBD1; size: once; DNA: TGCGCCAGCAGCCGCGGACAGGGCACAGATACGCAGTATTTT; CDR3: CASSRGQGTDTQYF
J: TRBJ2-1; V: TRBV7-9; D: .; size: .; DNA: TGTGCCAGCAGCTTAAGGCAGGGGAACGAGCAGTTCTTC; CDR3: CASSLRQGNEQFF
J: TRBJ2-1; V: TRBV6-1; D: TRBD1; size: .; DNA: TGTGCCAGCAGTGAAGCCGACAGGGCACGGAATGAGCAGTTCTTC; CDR3: CASSEADRARNEQFF
J: TRBJ2-5; V: TRBV27; D: TRBD2; size: once; DNA: TGTGCCAGCAGTTTAGGGACTAGCCTAGAGACCCAGTACTTC; CDR3: CASSLGTSLETQYF
J: TRBJ2-7; V: TRBV11-2; D: .; size: .; DNA: TGTGCCAGCAGCTTAGGGGGACTCTACGAGCAGTACTTC; CDR3: CASSLGGLYEQYF
J: TRBJ2-7; V: TRBV2; D: .; size: .; DNA: TGTGCCAGCAGTGACAACTCCTACGAGCAGTACTTC; CDR3: CASSDNSYEQYF
J: TRBJ2-7; V: TRBV7-2; D: .; size: .; DNA: TGTGCCAGCAGCTTAGAGATCATAGGGGACGAGCAGTACTTC; CDR3: CASSLEIIGDEQYF
J: TRBJ1-2; V: TRBV29-1; D: .; size: once; DNA: TGCAGCGTTGCCGGGACAACCAACTATGGCTACACCTTC; CDR3: CSVAGTTNYGYTF
J: TRBJ1-2; V: TRBV7-6; D: .; size: once; DNA: TGTGCCAGCAGCCCGGACGGACGGGACTATGGCTACACCTTC; CDR3: CASSPDGRDYGYTF
J: TRBJ1-1; V: TRBV5-5; D: TRBD1; size: .; DNA: TGTGCCAGCAGCTTGGAGGCAGGGGGCCGTGAAGCTTTCTTT; CDR3: CASSLEAGGREAFF
J: TRBJ2-5; V: TRBV6-6; D: .; size: few; DNA: TGTGCCCACAACGGGCCTGGCGAGACCCAGTACTTC; CDR3: CAHNGPGETQYF
J: TRBJ2-7; V: TRBV28; D: .; size: .; DNA: TGTGCCAGCAGACCCCAGGGCTACGAGCAGTACTTC; CDR3: CASRPQGYEQYF
J: TRBJ2-2; V: TRBV29-1; D: .; size: .; DNA: TGCAGCGTTTTAGAAAGAGGGGCGAACACCGGGGAGCTGTTTTTT; CDR3: CSVLERGANTGELFF
J: TRBJ2-1; V: TRBV5-4; D: TRBD1; size: .; DNA: TGTGCCAGCAGCCCCGGGACAGACCACAATGAGCAGTTCTTC; CDR3: CASSPGTDHNEQFF
J: TRBJ2-4; V: TRBV27; D: TRBD2; size: few; DNA: TGTGCCAGCAGTCCAACGACTAGCGGGAGTAGGAAAGCCAAAAACATTCAGTACTTC; CDR3: CASSPTTSGSRKAKNIQYF
J: TRBJ2-3; V: TRBV7-9; D: .; size: once; DNA: TGTGCCAGCAGCTTAGGGACGGGGACAGATACGCAGTATTTT; CDR3: CASSLGTGTDTQYF
J: TRBJ2-1; V: TRBV19; D: .; size: .; DNA: TGTGCCAGTAGTATGCCCAGGGGTGTGAATGAGCAGTTCTTC; CDR3: CASSMPRGVNEQFF